This TCR beta chain was documented in a study of shared clonotypes between healthy human individuals. DNA at about 210 ng, 25,000 to 35,000 T cell genomes, went into sorted-subset replicate PCRs. Produced via immunoSEQ multiplex PCR; TCRdb's table is partial and in-frame only. The sample records roughly 890,000 clones, 80% to 95% being singletons. The naive CD8 population came from CD45RO-negative cells selected for CCR7, without terminally differentiated effector memory CD45RA+ cells. The V and J ends lost 4 bases and 4 bases respectively, with 14 bases between them. The CDR3 has 14 residues. Germline CDR1 reads SGHDT; CDR2 reads YYEEEE.

The chain is built from TRBV5-6 and TRBJ1-2; maybe TRBD1 (5 bases). The specimen sequenced was naive CD8+ T cells sorted from blood. This clonotype was sampled from a man younger than 40 in good health. The chain's CDR3 is CASSATATFYGYTF. The CDR3 coding sequence is TGTGCCAGCAGCGCGACAGCAACCTTCTATGGCTACACCTTC.